This T cell receptor (beta chain) originates from a study of blood T cell repertoires in COVID-19. The germline gives CDR1 MDHEN, CDR2 SYDVKM. CDR3 length: 16 amino acids. The junction had 11 bases not matched to a gene; V was cut back by 1 base and J by 6 bases. This clone was found a few times. TCRdb keeps only in-frame clones here, not all; method: immunoSEQ multiplex PCR. The sample lists 95,000 to 150,000 clones, 74% occurring once. The origin of this receptor is a man in his 60s with acute or convalescent COVID-19. The J gene is TRBJ2-7, the V gene TRBV28; 8 bases line up with TRBD1. The material sequenced was peripheral blood. The DNA of the CDR3 is TGTGCCAGCAGTTTATACGGACAGGGAGCTTTCTCCGAGCAGTACTTC. It yields the protein CASSLYGQGAFSEQYF.